The rows below give T cell receptor beta chains drawn from one sample of a study of CD8 T cells in ankylosing spondylitis. TCRdb re-called the 5' RACE reads through MiXCR, storing one row per CDR3 protein. The sample holds hundreds of thousands of distinct CDR3 sequences, around 18% seen once. The specimen was blood, either unsorted or a sorted T cell fraction (not recorded which). All receptors come from a male donor with ankylosing spondylitis. The CDR3 runs from the conserved cysteine through the conserved F or W. A D gene is named only where the DNA matches it firmly. Expanded clones get a size class; other rows say once, few or many, or leave the size out.

J gene,clone size,V gene,D gene,CDR3 protein,CDR3 DNA
TRBJ1-1,many,TRBV5-1,-,CASSSTVMNTEAFF,TGCGCCAGCAGCTCGACAGTAATGAACACTGAAGCTTTCTTT
TRBJ2-1,-,TRBV7-9,-,CASSLVGGTVTYNEQFF,TGTGCCAGCAGCTTAGTAGGTGGGACGGTGACCTACAATGAGCAGTTCTTC
TRBJ2-2,few,TRBV4-2,-,CASSLESTGELFF,TGTGCCAGCAGCCTAGAGAGCACCGGGGAGCTGTTTTTT
TRBJ1-4,-,TRBV21-1,-,CASSPELFF,TGTGCCAGCAGCCCCGAACTGTTTTTT
TRBJ2-3,-,TRBV2,TRBD2,CASSDVVVAGVAPFDTQYF,TGTGCCAGCAGTGACGTGGTGGTAGCGGGGGTGGCCCCGTTTGATACGCAGTATTTT
TRBJ2-1,-,TRBV6-4,TRBD2,CASSDAGGQGEQFF,TGTGCCAGCAGTGACGCGGGAGGGCAGGGTGAGCAGTTCTTC
TRBJ2-3,many,TRBV12-3/TRBV12-4,-,CASSRPHTDTQYF,TGTGCCAGCAGTCGGCCCCACACAGATACGCAGTATTTT
TRBJ2-1,-,TRBV7-3,TRBD2,CASSPGLAGAVNEQFF,TGTGCCAGCAGCCCGGGACTAGCGGGAGCAGTGAATGAGCAGTTCTTC
TRBJ2-7,-,TRBV29-1,-,CSVGGLDYEQYF,TGCAGCGTTGGTGGACTGGACTACGAGCAGTACTTC
TRBJ2-7,few,TRBV6-1,-,CASSEWGSVDEQYF,TGTGCCAGCAGTGAATGGGGTAGCGTGGACGAGCAGTACTTC
TRBJ2-7,few,TRBV12-3/TRBV12-4,TRBD1,CASSRQGGSYEQYF,TGTGCCAGCAGCCGACAGGGGGGCTCCTACGAGCAGTACTTC
TRBJ2-1,-,TRBV11-2,-,CASQYLDFNNEQFF,TGTGCCAGCCAGTACCTGGACTTCAACAATGAGCAGTTCTTC
TRBJ1-1,-,TRBV27,-,CASSLQPGGSTEAFF,TGTGCCAGCAGTTTACAGCCGGGGGGCAGCACTGAAGCTTTCTTT
TRBJ1-2,-,TRBV12-5,TRBD1,CASGLGGLGYTF,TGTGCTAGTGGTCTAGGGGGCTTAGGCTACACCTTC
TRBJ2-7,few,TRBV30,TRBD2,CAWFPGEGKIHEQYF,TGTGCCTGGTTCCCGGGGGAGGGGAAAATCCACGAGCAGTACTTC
TRBJ2-2,-,TRBV4-2,TRBD1,CASSQDQTGATGELFF,TGTGCCAGCAGCCAAGATCAGACAGGGGCCACCGGGGAGCTGTTTTTT
TRBJ2-1,few,TRBV6-1,-,CASKGGGGASSYNEQFF,TGTGCCAGCAAAGGGGGAGGGGGCGCGAGCTCCTACAATGAGCAGTTCTTC
TRBJ2-5,-,TRBV29-1,-,CSVEKGSGRETQYF,TGCAGCGTTGAAAAGGGCTCCGGTCGGGAGACCCAGTACTTC
TRBJ2-7,-,TRBV10-3,-,CAGRKDGSYEQYF,TGTGCCGGACGAAAGGACGGCTCCTACGAGCAGTACTTC
TRBJ2-7,few,TRBV29-1,-,CSVDEGGRNEQYF,TGCAGCGTTGATGAGGGGGGCCGAAACGAGCAGTACTTC
TRBJ1-1,few,TRBV11-2,TRBD1,CASSSPPDRVRWNTEAFF,TGTGCCAGCAGCTCCCCTCCCGACAGGGTACGGTGGAACACTGAAGCTTTCTTT
TRBJ2-1,-,TRBV7-3,TRBD2,CASSLSAGVLNEQFF,TGTGCCAGCAGCTTATCGGCGGGGGTGCTTAATGAGCAGTTCTTC
TRBJ2-1,-,TRBV6-5,-,CASSYSMDSGEQFF,TGTGCCAGCAGTTACTCGATGGACAGCGGTGAGCAGTTCTTC
TRBJ2-1,few,TRBV27,-,CASSWRGYNEQFF,TGTGCCAGTAGCTGGAGGGGCTACAATGAGCAGTTCTTC
TRBJ2-2,-,TRBV3-1,TRBD2,CASSHPRGLAVFTGELFF,TGTGCCAGCAGCCACCCCCGTGGGCTAGCGGTATTTACCGGGGAGCTGTTTTTT
TRBJ2-2,many,TRBV7-6,TRBD2,CASSLVLSGRTNTGELFF,TGTGCCAGCAGCTTAGTCCTTAGCGGGAGGACGAACACCGGGGAGCTGTTTTTT
TRBJ1-5,few,TRBV6-1,-,CASRSQSGNQPQHF,TGTGCCAGCAGGTCGCAGTCGGGCAATCAGCCCCAGCATTTT
TRBJ2-1,-,TRBV7-6,-,CASSLAMSSAYNEQFF,TGTGCCAGCAGCTTAGCGATGTCGTCAGCCTACAATGAGCAGTTCTTC
TRBJ2-1,many,TRBV24-1,TRBD2,CATSDPGIAGSYNEQFF,TGTGCCACCAGTGATCCCGGAATAGCGGGATCTTACAATGAGCAGTTCTTC
TRBJ1-1,-,TRBV5-6,TRBD1,CASSMRGRRGQGEAFF,TGTGCCAGCAGCATGAGGGGGCGCCGAGGTCAAGGTGAAGCTTTCTTT
TRBJ2-1,-,TRBV24-1,-,CATSDSPLNEQFF,TGTGCCACCAGTGATTCCCCTCTTAATGAGCAGTTCTTC